The T cell receptor (beta chain) described here comes from a study of T cell changes during pregnancy in multiple sclerosis. The CDR3 covers 14 residues. In germline, CDR1 is SGHRS, CDR2 YFSETQ. The junction had 0 bases not matched to a gene; V was cut back by 0 bases and J by 0 bases. Clones were read by immunoSEQ multiplex PCR, and TCRdb kept only the in-frame ones, dropping some. Among around 60,000 clones listed, roughly 93% were seen once. The genes are TRBV5-1 and TRBJ2-7, with 7 bases matching TRBD1. This specimen consisted of peripheral blood, obtained after pregnancy. This clonotype was obtained from a female donor with multiple sclerosis, enrolled in a pregnancy study. CDR3 coding DNA: TGCGCCAGCAGCTTGGGGGACAGCTCCTACGAGCAGTACTTC. Amino acid sequence: CASSLGDSSYEQYF.